These 17 T cell receptor beta chains came from one sample sequenced in a study of a mutant IDH1 vaccine in newly diagnosed glioma. Only in-frame clones appear in the TCRdb table, and some are missing; sequencing was by immunoSEQ multiplex PCR. This table holds tens of thousands of clones, 82% found once. Indicated time point: week 47, end of study. Doses consisted of 300 ug of mutant IDH1 20-mer peptide each, paired with topical imiquimod. These receptors are not linked to any known antigen. Here the sequenced sample was PBMCs, taken from a glioma patient whose treatment included an IDH1 peptide vaccine. The receptors originated from a man in his late teens or twenties with glioma. Some clones in this sample may be carry-over from other donors' samples.

This clone has just one count. The V call is TRBV30, the J call TRBJ2-1; TRBD2 matches at 11 bases. The CDR3 has 17 amino acids. After removal of 3 bases from V and 16 bases from J, the junction contained 23 bases not matched to a gene. CDR1 is GTSNPN, CDR2 SVGIG, per germline (reference sequence). The CDR3 sequence is CAWRNKGRSSGRPLNFF. For the CDR3, the DNA is TGTGCCTGGAGGAACAAGGGCAGGTCTAGCGGGAGGCCCTTGAATTTCTTC.

This clone was seen a few times. The chain links TRBV19 to TRBJ2-1; a weak D match, TRBD1 (7 bases). The CDR3 is 15 amino acids. V lost 4 bases, J lost 7 bases, and 17 bases lay in between. CDR1 is LNHDA and CDR2 is SQIVND in the germline V gene (reference sequence). CDR3 protein: CASSSGTVSINEQFF. The CDR3 bases are TGTGCCAGTAGTAGCGGGACAGTATCCATTAATGAGCAGTTCTTC.

V gene TRBV6-5 combines with J gene TRBJ1-3, with D possibly matching TRBD1 (5 bases). Trimming took off 7 bases at V and 0 bases at J, with 13 bases between the two ends. Germline CDR1 is MNHEY and CDR2 is SVGAGI. The length of the CDR3 is 15 residues. CDR3 sequence (DNA): TGTGCCAGCATCCTGCGGCAGGGCTCTGGAAACACCATATATTTT. It codes for CASILRQGSGNTIYF.

The chain combines TRBV27 with TRBJ1-1; D ambiguous. Trimming shortened V by 3 bases and J by 0 bases, and 5 bases separated the two germline ends. The CDR3 length is 13 residues. CDR1 and CDR2 from the germline V gene are MNHEY and SMNVEV (reference sequence). CDR3 sequence (DNA): TGTGCCAGCAGTTTCGACATGAACACTGAAGCTTTCTTT. Amino acid sequence: CASSFDMNTEAFF.

The rearrangement links TRBV7-2 to TRBJ1-2; possible D gene TRBD1, 5 bases. This CDR3 has 16 residues. V dropped 5 bases and J dropped 0 bases, with 16 bases sitting between them. The germline V gene has CDR1 SGHTA and CDR2 FQGNSA. The CDR3 coding sequence is TGTGCCAGCAGCGCCGGGGCTGGCAGGGCTAACTATGGCTACACCTTC. It codes for CASSAGAGRANYGYTF.

This rearrangement joins TRBV4-1 to TRBJ1-1, with TRBD1 identical over 10 bases. Germline V gene sequence: CDR1 MGHRA, CDR2 YSYEKL. There are 16 residues in the CDR3. V lost 5 bases, J lost 1 base, and 7 bases stayed unmatched. The CDR3 region is CASSYRTGGGNTEAFF. The CDR3 DNA reads as TGCGCCAGCAGCTACCGGACAGGGGGAGGGAACACTGAAGCTTTCTTT.

CDR3 loop: CASSPPRFGVHTEAFF. CDR3 in DNA: TGTGCCAGCAGCCCGCCCCGTTTCGGGGTACACACTGAAGCTTTCTTT. The rearrangement links TRBV28 to TRBJ1-1; D is uncertain. Germline V lookup: CDR1 MDHEN, CDR2 SYDVKM. Deletions cut 6 bases from V and 3 bases from J, with 20 bases between. The CDR3 sequence is 16 residues long.

The J gene is TRBJ1-2, the V gene TRBV4-1, with D unresolved. The CDR3 sequence is 14 residues long. V lost 3 bases and J 4 bases, leaving 12 bases between the germline ends. Germline CDR1 is MGHRA and CDR2 is YSYEKL. In DNA form, the CDR3 reads TGCGCCAGCAGCCAGGCTTGGACTTTCTATGGCTACACCTTC. It encodes CASSQAWTFYGYTF.

The V gene is TRBV28, the J gene TRBJ1-5; no clear D gene. This CDR3 is built from 16 residues. CDR1 and CDR2 (germline): MDHEN, SYDVKM. V was clipped by 1 base and J by 6 bases, with 16 bases between them. CDR3 sequence reads: CASSLLPPTRGQPQHF. The CDR3 nucleotides read TGTGCCAGCAGTTTATTGCCCCCAACCCGTGGTCAGCCCCAGCATTTT.

The V and J genes are TRBV7-9 and TRBJ1-2, with a weak D call TRBD1 (6 bases). The CDR3 length is 12 residues. With 4 bases removed from V and 6 bases from J, the gap between germline ends came to 9 bases. Germline-derived CDR1 and CDR2 are SEHNR and FQNEAQ (reference sequence). This chain's CDR3 is CASSYYRDGYTF. The CDR3 region has the DNA TGTGCCAGCAGCTACTACAGGGATGGCTACACCTTC.

This clone was recorded once. This chain links TRBV5-6 with TRBJ1-2; 8 positions match TRBD1. CDR3 length equals 14 residues. Losses at the gene ends were 4 bases for V and 5 bases for J; bases not matched to a gene: 7. Germline CDR1 and CDR2: SGHDT and YYEEEE. CDR3 nucleotides: TGTGCCAGCAGCAAAGACAGGGGTGGTTATGGCTACACCTTC. Translating it yields CASSKDRGGYGYTF.

The gene calls are TRBV30 and TRBJ1-5, with no clear D. Germline loops: CDR1 GTSNPN, CDR2 SVGIG (reference sequence). CDR3 length: 14 amino acids. Trimming pared 1 base from V and 3 bases from J, leaving 10 bases between. In DNA, the CDR3 is TGTGCCTGGAGTGCGACTCGTGTCAATCAGCCCCAGCATTTT. Amino acid sequence: CAWSATRVNQPQHF.

This rearrangement joins TRBV6-6 to TRBJ1-1; TRBD1 matches 9 bases. Trimming at V came to 8 bases and at J to 4 bases, leaving 8 bases not matched to a gene. The CDR3 totals 14 residues. The germline gives CDR1 MNHNY, CDR2 SVGAGI (reference sequence). The CDR3 DNA follows: TGTGCCAGCCTCTATACGGACAGGGGCACTGAAGCTTTCTTT. This encodes CASLYTDRGTEAFF.

The chain carries TRBV5-1 and TRBJ2-5; 13 bases are shared with TRBD2. In germline, CDR1 is SGHRS, CDR2 YFSETQ. V shed 0 bases and J 1 base; nucleotides not matched to a gene: 3. The CDR3 consists of 17 residues. The CDR3 reads CASSLAGLAGAQETQYF. The CDR3 coding sequence is TGCGCCAGCAGCTTGGCCGGACTAGCGGGGGCCCAAGAGACCCAGTACTTC.

This chain connects TRBV7-2 to TRBJ2-1; 8 nucleotides agree with TRBD2. With V trimmed by 5 bases and J by 5 bases, 11 bases remained unmatched. Looked up from germline, CDR1 is SGHTA and CDR2 is FQGNSA. The CDR3 loop spans 16 amino acids. This chain's CDR3 is CASSLLGLAGNNEQFF. The CDR3 region has the DNA TGTGCCAGCAGCCTCCTAGGGCTAGCGGGCAACAATGAGCAGTTCTTC.

This chain links TRBV30 with TRBJ2-7; D is undetermined. V lost 0 bases and J 0 bases, leaving 6 bases between the germline ends. Germline V gene sequence: CDR1 GTSNPN, CDR2 SVGIG (reference sequence). The CDR3 sequence is 13 residues long. CDR3 residues: CAWSVLDSYEQYF. Written as DNA, the CDR3 is TGTGCCTGGAGTGTACTGGACTCCTACGAGCAGTACTTC.

The chain recombines TRBV6-5 with TRBJ1-2; perhaps TRBD1 as D (6 bases). This CDR3 is built from 15 residues. With 4 bases removed from V and 7 bases from J, the gap between germline ends came to 19 bases. The V gene's germline CDR1 is MNHEY and CDR2 SVGAGI. CDR3 in amino acids: CASSSPFDRLAGYTF. The CDR3 DNA reads TGTGCCAGCAGTTCTCCATTCGACAGGCTCGCTGGCTACACCTTC.